Described below is a single T cell receptor beta chain sequence and its context. The antigen it recognizes is unknown. No base quality values were provided; no much bigger clone lies one nucleotide off. This specimen belongs to a study of blood T cells in healthy people across ages (dated by TCRdb to about 2015). Background on the whole study: In model experiments, template switching captured about one uniquely barcoded TCR beta cDNA molecule for every two T cells. Age-related changes in TCR beta repertoire diversity were measured in the study by deep sequencing normalized with unique cDNA molecular identifiers. Four age groups were formed from the donors: young (average approximately 17 years), middle-aged (roughly 38), aged (around 68) and long-lived (around 82). To avoid experimental bias, donors of different ages were distributed randomly across sequencing lanes. The study analyzed two additional independent replicas of 1 million unique cDNA reads from the same blood draw for two donors, one aged 18 to 30 and one aged 80 or older.

The paper's findings and limits, for the study overall: Bulk unsorted PBMC profiling prevented conclusive comparison of naive and antigen-experienced compartments. Because the CMV infection status of the donors was unknown, age-related changes in expanded clonotypes may potentially have been confounded. Compared with the aged group, more naive CD4+ T cells, fewer expanded clones and increased TCR diversity were shown by the long-lived group, suggesting age selection. Observed TCR beta diversity correlated strongly with the percentage of naive T cells measured by flow cytometry. Estimates of total diversity based on one million sequenced T cells were considered lower bounds and underestimates. Observed TCR beta diversity per million T cells fell roughly linearly with age, and a significant reduction was already apparent by age around 44.

Donors were about 36 systemically healthy Caucasian individuals from Russia aged about 6 to 100 years. Approximately 9.3 milliliters of peripheral blood were drawn from each donor into EDTA-treated Vacutainer tubes. PBMCs were isolated by Ficoll-Paque density-gradient centrifugation, with at least 7 million obtained per sample. Total RNA, at least 6 micrograms per sample, was extracted from PBMCs with Trizol reagent. The percentages of naive CD45RAhigh/CD27high T cells were determined by flow cytometry on a PBMC aliquot from every donor. The library relied on 5' RACE. The sample was run on an Illumina HiSeq 2500. The second PCR ran for roughly 6 to 11 cycles and used a J-beta primer mix along with a sample-barcoded 5' primer. A template-switch 5' adaptor carrying 12 random nucleotides introduced a unique molecular identifier onto each TCR beta cDNA molecule. At least 2.5 million CDR3-containing paired-end reads were obtained from each sample. The Mint cDNA synthesis kit, primed by a TRBC-specific oligonucleotide, was used to synthesize first-strand cDNA from all RNA. Following uracil-DNA glycosylase treatment, all cDNA underwent a first 18-cycle PCR with the universal primers M1SS and BC2_uni_R. As for the original processing: For normalization, 1 million high-quality reads were randomly selected from each sample, with every read carrying a distinct molecular identifier. Reads with shared molecular identifiers were discarded instead of being binned into consensus sequences. MiTCR, with a Q25 quality threshold and the strictest error-elimination algorithm, was used for CDR3 identification, clonotype clustering and error correction. A nonparametric unseen species model with Euler transformation was used to estimate a lower bound on total TCR beta diversity. TCRdb reanalyzed the raw reads on its own, using fastp at Q25 for trimming and MiXCR for clone calling, and kept in-frame beta chains. Here each entry gathers all rows of one CDR3 protein and keeps the most common genes and DNA. The V and J calls follow TCRdb's processing rather than the paper's. This sample holds 1 million to 1.2 million distinct CDR3 sequences; roughly two fifths were observed only once. The biggest ten clones account for 10% to 15% of the sample.

The germline V gene (reference sequence) sets CDR1 to DFQATT and CDR2 to SNEGSKA. The CDR3 holds 13 amino acids from the cysteine to the phenylalanine. The CDR3 DNA has 39 bases and is translated from base 1. Sequences were obtained from blood. This receptor was identified in a man younger than 35 in good health. The sequence is built from TRBV20-1 and TRBJ1-1; too little of a D gene remains to name it. In nucleotides, the sequence is TGCAGCGCCACTCCACGGGGTTTGGGTGAAGCTTTCTTT. The resulting protein is CSATPRGLGEAFF.